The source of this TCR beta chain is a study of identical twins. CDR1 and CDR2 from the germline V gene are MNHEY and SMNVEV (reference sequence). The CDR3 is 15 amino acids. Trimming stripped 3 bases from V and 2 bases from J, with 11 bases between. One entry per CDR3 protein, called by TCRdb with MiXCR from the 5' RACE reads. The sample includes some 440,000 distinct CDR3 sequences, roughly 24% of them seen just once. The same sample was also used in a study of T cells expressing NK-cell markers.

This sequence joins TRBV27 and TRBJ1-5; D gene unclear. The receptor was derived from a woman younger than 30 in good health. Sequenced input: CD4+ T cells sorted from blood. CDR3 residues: CASSFGWQGNQPQHF. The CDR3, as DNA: TGTGCCAGCAGTTTTGGGTGGCAGGGCAATCAGCCCCAGCATTTT.